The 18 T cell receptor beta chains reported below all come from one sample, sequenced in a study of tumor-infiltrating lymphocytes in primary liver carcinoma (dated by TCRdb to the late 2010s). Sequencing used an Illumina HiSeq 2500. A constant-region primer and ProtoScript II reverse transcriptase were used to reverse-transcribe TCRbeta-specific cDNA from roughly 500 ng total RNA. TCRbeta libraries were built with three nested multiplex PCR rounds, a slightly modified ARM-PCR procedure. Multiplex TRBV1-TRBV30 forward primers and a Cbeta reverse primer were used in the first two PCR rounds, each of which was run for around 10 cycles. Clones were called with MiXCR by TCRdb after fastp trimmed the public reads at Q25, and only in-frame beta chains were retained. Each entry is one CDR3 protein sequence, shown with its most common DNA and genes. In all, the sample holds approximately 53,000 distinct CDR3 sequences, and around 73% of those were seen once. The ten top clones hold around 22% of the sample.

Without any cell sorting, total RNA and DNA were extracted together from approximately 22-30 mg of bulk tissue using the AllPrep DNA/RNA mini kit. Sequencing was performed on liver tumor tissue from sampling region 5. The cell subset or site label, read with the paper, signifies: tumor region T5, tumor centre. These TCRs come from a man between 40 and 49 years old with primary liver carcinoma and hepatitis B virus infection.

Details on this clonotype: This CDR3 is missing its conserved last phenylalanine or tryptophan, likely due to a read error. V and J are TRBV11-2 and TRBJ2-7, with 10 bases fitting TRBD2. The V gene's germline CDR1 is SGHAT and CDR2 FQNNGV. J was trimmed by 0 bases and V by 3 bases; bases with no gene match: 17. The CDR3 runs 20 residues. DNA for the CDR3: TGTGCCAGCAGCTTGAGAGAGGGGAGGACTAGCGGCCTCAGCTCCTACGAGCAGTACATC. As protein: CASSLREGRTSGLSSYEQYI.

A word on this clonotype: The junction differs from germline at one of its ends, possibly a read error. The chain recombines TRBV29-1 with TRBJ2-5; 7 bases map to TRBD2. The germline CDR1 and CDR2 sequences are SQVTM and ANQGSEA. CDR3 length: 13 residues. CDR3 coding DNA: TGCAGCGTCAAAAGCGGGGCTCAAGAGACCCAATACTTC. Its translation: CSVKSGAQETQYF.

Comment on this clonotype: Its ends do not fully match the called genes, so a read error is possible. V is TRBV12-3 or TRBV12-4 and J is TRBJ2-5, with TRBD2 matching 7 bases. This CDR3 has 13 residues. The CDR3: CASSLAGVETHCF. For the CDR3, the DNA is TGTGCCAGCAGTTTGGCGGGGGTAGAGACCCATTGCTTC.

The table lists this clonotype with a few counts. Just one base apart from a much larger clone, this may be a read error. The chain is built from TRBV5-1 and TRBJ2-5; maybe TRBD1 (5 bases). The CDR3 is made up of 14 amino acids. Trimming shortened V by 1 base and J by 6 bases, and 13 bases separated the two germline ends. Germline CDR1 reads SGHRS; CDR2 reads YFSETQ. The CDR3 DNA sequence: TGCGCCAGCAGCTTGATGCAGGGAAGAAAGACCCAGTACTTC. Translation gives CASSLMQGRKTQYF.

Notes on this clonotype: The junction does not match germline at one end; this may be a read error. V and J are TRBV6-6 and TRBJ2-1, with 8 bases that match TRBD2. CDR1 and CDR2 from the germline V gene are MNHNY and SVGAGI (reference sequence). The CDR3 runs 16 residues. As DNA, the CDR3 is TGTGCCAACAGTTACCAGGGCGGGGGGCCCAGCAATGAGCAGTTCTTC. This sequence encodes CANSYQGGGPSNEQFF.

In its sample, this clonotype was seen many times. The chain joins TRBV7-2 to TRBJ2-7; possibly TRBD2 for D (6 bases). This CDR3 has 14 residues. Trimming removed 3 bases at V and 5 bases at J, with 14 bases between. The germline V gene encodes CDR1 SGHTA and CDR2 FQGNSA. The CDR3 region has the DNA TGTGCCAGCAGCTTTAGGAACTGGAGGGACGAGCAGTACTTC. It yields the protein CASSFRNWRDEQYF.

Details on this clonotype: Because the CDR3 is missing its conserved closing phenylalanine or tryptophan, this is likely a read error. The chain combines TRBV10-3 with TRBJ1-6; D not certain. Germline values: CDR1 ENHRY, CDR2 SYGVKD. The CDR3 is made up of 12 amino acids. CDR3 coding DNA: TGTGCCACCAGTAAAGACGGATCACCCCTCCACTCT. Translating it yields CATSKDGSPLHS.

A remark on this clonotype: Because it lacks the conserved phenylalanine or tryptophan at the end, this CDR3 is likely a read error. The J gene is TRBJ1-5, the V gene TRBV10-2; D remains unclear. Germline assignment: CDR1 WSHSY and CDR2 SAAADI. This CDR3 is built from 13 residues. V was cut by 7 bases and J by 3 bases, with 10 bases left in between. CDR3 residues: CASTAGFNQPQHL. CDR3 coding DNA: TGCGCCAGCACAGCAGGATTCAATCAGCCCCAGCATCTT.

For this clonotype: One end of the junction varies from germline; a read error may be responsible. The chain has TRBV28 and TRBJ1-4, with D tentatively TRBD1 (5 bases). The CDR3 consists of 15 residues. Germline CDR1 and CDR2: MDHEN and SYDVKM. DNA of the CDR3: TGTGCCTGCAGTTATCTCATGGGGGGAAATGAGAAACTGTTTTTT. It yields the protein CACSYLMGGNEKLFF.

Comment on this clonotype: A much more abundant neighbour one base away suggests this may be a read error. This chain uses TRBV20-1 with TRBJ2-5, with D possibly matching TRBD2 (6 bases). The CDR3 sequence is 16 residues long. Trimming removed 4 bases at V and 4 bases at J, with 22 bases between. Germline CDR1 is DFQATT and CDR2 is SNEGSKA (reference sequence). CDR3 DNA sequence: TGCAGTGCTAACCCGATAAGCGGGTCGATCGGAGAGACCCAGTACTTC. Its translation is CSANPISGSIGETQYF.

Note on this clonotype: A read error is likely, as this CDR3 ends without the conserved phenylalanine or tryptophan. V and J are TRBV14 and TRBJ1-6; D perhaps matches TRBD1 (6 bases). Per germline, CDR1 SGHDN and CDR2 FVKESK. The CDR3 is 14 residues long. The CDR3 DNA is TGTGCCAGTAGCCGCTCAGGGGAAAATTCACCCCTCCACCTT. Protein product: CASSRSGENSPLHL.

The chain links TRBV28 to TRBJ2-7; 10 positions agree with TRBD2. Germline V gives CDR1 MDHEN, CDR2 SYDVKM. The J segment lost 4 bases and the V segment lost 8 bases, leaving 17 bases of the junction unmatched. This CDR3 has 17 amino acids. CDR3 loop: CASWGGTSGRAGYEQYF. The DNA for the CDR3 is TGTGCCAGCTGGGGAGGGACCAGCGGGAGGGCCGGGTACGAGCAGTACTTC.

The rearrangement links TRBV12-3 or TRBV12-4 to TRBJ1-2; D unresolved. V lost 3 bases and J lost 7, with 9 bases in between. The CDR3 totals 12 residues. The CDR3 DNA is TGTGCCAGCAGTTTCGGCAGGACTGGCTACACCTTC. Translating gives CASSFGRTGYTF.

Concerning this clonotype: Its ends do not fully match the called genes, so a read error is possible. CDR3 nucleotide sequence: TGTGCCAGCAGCCACACCGGGGGACAGGGGAGCAATGAGGAGTTCTTC. Amino acid sequence: CASSHTGGQGSNEEFF. The rearrangement joins TRBV4-2 to TRBJ2-1; 10 nucleotides agree with TRBD1. Per the germline V gene, CDR1 is LGHNA and CDR2 is YNFKEQ. The CDR3 is 16 residues long.

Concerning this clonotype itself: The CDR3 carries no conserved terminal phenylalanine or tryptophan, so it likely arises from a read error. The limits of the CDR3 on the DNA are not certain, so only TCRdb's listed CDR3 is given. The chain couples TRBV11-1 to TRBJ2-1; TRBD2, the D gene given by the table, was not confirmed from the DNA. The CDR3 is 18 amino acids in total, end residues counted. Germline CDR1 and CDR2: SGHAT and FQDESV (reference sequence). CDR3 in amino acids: CASSFPGTSGTKNIQYFV.

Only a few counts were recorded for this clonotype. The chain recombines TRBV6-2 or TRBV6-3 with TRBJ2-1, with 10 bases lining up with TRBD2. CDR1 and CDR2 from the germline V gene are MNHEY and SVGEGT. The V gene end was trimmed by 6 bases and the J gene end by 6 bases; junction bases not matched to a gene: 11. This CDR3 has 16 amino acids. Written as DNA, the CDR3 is TGTGCCAGCAGAGCCAGGACTAGCGGTAGGACCAATGAGCAGTTCTTC. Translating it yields CASRARTSGRTNEQFF.

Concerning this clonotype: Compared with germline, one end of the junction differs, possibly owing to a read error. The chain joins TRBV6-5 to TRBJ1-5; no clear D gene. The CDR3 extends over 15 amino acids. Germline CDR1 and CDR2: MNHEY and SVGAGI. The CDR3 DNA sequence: TGTGTCAGCAGTTACTCGTCGGGTAACAATCAGCCCCAGCGTTTT. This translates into CVSSYSSGNNQPQRF.

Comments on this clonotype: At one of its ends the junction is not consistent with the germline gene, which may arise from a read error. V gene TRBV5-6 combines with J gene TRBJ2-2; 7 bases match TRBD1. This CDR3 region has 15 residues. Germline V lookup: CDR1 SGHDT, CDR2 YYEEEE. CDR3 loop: CASSWGQTNNRKLFF. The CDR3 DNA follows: TGTGCCAGCAGCTGGGGACAGACGAACAACCGGAAGCTGTTCTTT.